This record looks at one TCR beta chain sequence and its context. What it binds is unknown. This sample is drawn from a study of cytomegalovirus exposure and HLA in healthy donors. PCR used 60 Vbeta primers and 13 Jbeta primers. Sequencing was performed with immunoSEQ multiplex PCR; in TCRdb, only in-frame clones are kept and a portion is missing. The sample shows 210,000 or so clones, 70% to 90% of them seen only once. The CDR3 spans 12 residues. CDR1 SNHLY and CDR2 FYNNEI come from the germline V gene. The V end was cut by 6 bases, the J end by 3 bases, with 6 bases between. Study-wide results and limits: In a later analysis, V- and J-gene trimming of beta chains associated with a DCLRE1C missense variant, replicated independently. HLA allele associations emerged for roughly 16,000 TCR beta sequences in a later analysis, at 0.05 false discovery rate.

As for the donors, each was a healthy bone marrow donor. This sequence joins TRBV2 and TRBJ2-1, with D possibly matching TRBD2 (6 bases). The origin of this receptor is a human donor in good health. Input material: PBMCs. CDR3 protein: CASRGLYNEQFF. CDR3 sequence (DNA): TGTGCCAGCAGGGGACTCTACAATGAGCAGTTCTTC.